This TCR beta chain was identified in a study of T cells in narcolepsy. Study background: Healthy controls were enrolled alongside patients with narcolepsy type 1 or type 2.

This clone came up once. What it binds is not known. Points from the study as a whole: In some patient and control memory CD4+ samples, autoreactive clones were absent. Same-patient CSF and blood CD4+ T cell clonotypes included HCRT-specific and TRIB2-specific autoreactive ones. Blood of same and different patients, but not healthy controls, reportedly held recurring autoreactive clonotypes.

Generated by immunoSEQ multiplex PCR, the TCRdb table keeps only in-frame clones and is missing some. This sample carries 25,000 to 35,000 clones, roughly nine tenths of them seen once, and the ten largest clones take more than 0.95%. Per the germline V gene, CDR1 is SGHDT and CDR2 is YYEEEE. The CDR3 is 12 amino acids. V was pared by 4 bases and J by 10 bases, with 7 bases of the junction left unmatched. Sequenced material: CD45RA- memory CD4+ T cells from PBMCs. This sequence originates from a human donor with narcolepsy. V gene TRBV5-6 combines with J gene TRBJ1-1; TRBD1 agrees at 7 bases. The CDR3 sequence: CASSLDRVLAFF. In nucleotides, the CDR3 is TGTGCCAGCAGCCTCGACAGGGTTCTAGCTTTCTTT.